This is a list of T cell receptor beta chains from one sample in a study of T cells after posttransplantation cyclophosphamide. The repertoire was sequenced with immunoSEQ multiplex PCR; TCRdb's copy has only in-frame clones and lacks some. The data show about 32,000 clones, more than 85% seen once. The sample comprised naive CD4+ T cells sorted from blood. All receptors come from a man aged 25 to 40 in good health and a related stem cell transplant donor. Both conserved end residues are part of each CDR3. D genes are given only for firm matches. Only part of the rows carry a size: once, few, many, or a class if the clone is expanded.

size	V	J	D	CDR3	DNA
.	TRBV7-2	TRBJ1-1	TRBD1	CASSLRDRRSTEAFF	TGTGCCAGCAGCTTAAGGGACAGGAGATCGACTGAAGCTTTCTTT
once	TRBV6-6	TRBJ2-7	TRBD1	CASSLQGFGEQYF	TGTGCCAGCAGCCTACAGGGGTTTGGGGAGCAGTACTTC
.	TRBV7-2	TRBJ2-1	TRBD2	CASSLMVASGNNEQFF	TGTGCCAGCAGCTTAATGGTTGCTAGCGGTAACAATGAGCAGTTCTTC
.	TRBV9	TRBJ1-5	.	CASSASPSDNQPQHF	TGTGCCAGCAGCGCCTCACCCAGCGACAATCAGCCCCAGCATTTT
.	TRBV6-1	TRBJ2-7	.	CASSESQGPLEEQYF	TGTGCCAGCAGTGAGTCCCAGGGGCCCCTAGAAGAGCAGTACTTC
.	TRBV5-1	TRBJ2-2	.	CASSSTGNTGELFF	TGCGCCAGCAGCTCCACTGGGAACACCGGGGAGCTGTTTTTT
.	TRBV18	TRBJ1-1	.	CASPQRNRTTEAFF	TGTGCCAGCCCTCAACGGAACAGGACCACTGAAGCTTTCTTT
.	TRBV19	TRBJ2-5	TRBD2	CASSISSGGAGTQYF	TGTGCCAGTAGTATATCCTCCGGGGGGGCGGGGACCCAGTACTTC
.	TRBV6-1	TRBJ2-5	.	CASSEEVDSTFQETQYF	TGTGCCAGCAGTGAAGAGGTGGACAGTACATTCCAAGAGACCCAGTACTTC
.	TRBV19	TRBJ1-1	TRBD1	CASSFRTGESFEAFF	TGTGCCAGTAGTTTTCGGACAGGGGAGAGCTTTGAAGCTTTCTTT
.	TRBV6-6	TRBJ1-1	TRBD1	CASSKDRGRGTEAFF	TGTGCCAGCAGTAAGGACAGGGGTCGGGGCACTGAAGCTTTCTTT
.	TRBV4-1	TRBJ2-1	TRBD1	CASSFLPGTVNNEQFF	TGCGCCAGCAGCTTCCTTCCCGGGACAGTGAACAATGAGCAGTTCTTC
once	TRBV4-2	TRBJ2-7	TRBD1	CASSQFPRDRGSYEQYF	TGTGCCAGCAGCCAGTTCCCCCGGGACAGGGGGTCCTACGAGCAGTACTTC
.	TRBV19	TRBJ2-7	TRBD1	CASSARDRGRDEQYF	TGTGCCAGTAGTGCAAGGGACAGGGGGCGCGACGAGCAGTACTTC
.	TRBV5-4	TRBJ2-3	TRBD2	CASSPTSGGITDTQYF	TGTGCCAGCAGTCCGACTAGCGGGGGAATCACAGATACGCAGTATTTT
once	TRBV9	TRBJ2-3	TRBD2	CASSVLTSGGTDTQYF	TGTGCCAGCAGCGTCTTGACTAGCGGGGGCACAGATACGCAGTATTTT
.	TRBV4-1	TRBJ1-4	.	CASRDGRGTNEKLFF	TGCGCCAGCAGGGACGGAAGGGGTACTAATGAAAAACTGTTTTTT
.	TRBV6-1	TRBJ1-2	.	CASSETGVSNYGYTF	TGTGCCAGCAGTGAAACAGGAGTCTCTAACTATGGCTACACCTTC
.	TRBV4-2	TRBJ2-7	.	CASSQGPWDKGRRRTYEQYF	TGTGCCAGCAGCCAAGGCCCCTGGGACAAGGGCCGTCGCCGTACCTACGAGCAGTACTTC
.	TRBV6-5	TRBJ1-5	TRBD1	CASSRLGQGNQPQHF	TGTGCCAGCAGCCGCCTGGGACAGGGGAATCAGCCCCAGCATTTT
.	TRBV4-3	TRBJ1-6	.	CASSQGGVQDYSPLHF	TGCGCCAGCAGCCAGGGCGGGGTACAGGACTATTCACCCCTCCACTTT
.	TRBV7-2	TRBJ1-5	.	CASTPGQGNQPQHF	TGTGCCAGCACCCCTGGACAAGGCAATCAGCCCCAGCATTTT
.	TRBV11-3	TRBJ2-5	.	CASSPDGGETQYF	TGTGCCAGCAGCCCCGACGGAGGAGAGACCCAGTACTTC
once	TRBV5-1	TRBJ2-2	.	CASSPFAQNAGELFF	TGCGCCAGCAGCCCATTTGCCCAGAACGCCGGGGAGCTGTTTTTT
.	TRBV19	TRBJ1-4	.	CASSWAFTTNEKLFF	TGTGCCAGTAGTTGGGCTTTCACAACTAATGAAAAACTGTTTTTT
.	TRBV7-9	TRBJ1-1	TRBD1	CASIFPGQGHDTEAFF	TGTGCCAGCATTTTCCCCGGACAGGGGCACGACACTGAAGCTTTCTTT
once	TRBV19	TRBJ1-6	.	CASRASPNSPLHF	TGTGCCAGTAGAGCATCTCCCAATTCACCCCTCCACTTT
.	TRBV5-1	TRBJ1-1	TRBD1	CASSIRQGANTEAFF	TGCGCCAGCAGCATACGACAGGGGGCGAACACTGAAGCTTTCTTT
once	TRBV5-1	TRBJ2-1	TRBD1	CASSLTQGAREQFF	TGCGCCAGCAGCTTGACACAGGGGGCGCGTGAGCAGTTCTTC
.	TRBV11-2	TRBJ2-3	.	CASSLELRVDTQYF	TGTGCCAGCAGCTTAGAATTGAGGGTAGATACGCAGTATTTT
.	TRBV14	TRBJ1-2	.	CASSQDRGYGYTF	TGTGCCAGCAGCCAAGACAGGGGCTATGGCTACACCTTC
.	TRBV2	TRBJ1-6	.	CASSEARDSSLHF	TGTGCCAGCAGTGAAGCTCGGGACTCCTCGCTCCACTTT
.	TRBV29-1	TRBJ1-1	TRBD1	CSVQKLQGGTEAFF	TGCAGCGTTCAAAAGCTACAGGGGGGCACTGAAGCTTTCTTT
.	TRBV5-6	TRBJ1-4	.	CASSLRREKLFF	TGTGCCAGCAGCTTGAGGAGGGAAAAACTGTTTTTT
.	TRBV7-9	TRBJ1-2	TRBD1	CASSLRTGQGLGYGYTF	TGTGCCAGCAGCCTACGCACCGGACAGGGGCTGGGTTATGGCTACACCTTC
.	TRBV5-1	TRBJ2-1	.	CASSSQGYNEQFF	TGCGCCAGCAGCTCCCAGGGCTACAATGAGCAGTTCTTC
.	TRBV9	TRBJ1-3	.	CASSRGNPSGNTIYF	TGTGCCAGCAGTCGAGGGAATCCCTCTGGAAACACCATATATTTT
.	TRBV18	TRBJ2-7	.	CASSPGALAFEQYF	TGTGCCAGCTCACCGGGGGCTTTGGCTTTCGAGCAGTACTTC
.	TRBV19	TRBJ1-5	.	CASRSGNQPQHF	TGTGCCAGTAGGTCGGGGAATCAGCCCCAGCATTTT
.	TRBV5-1	TRBJ2-5	.	CASRPGAEETQYF	TGCGCCAGCCGGCCAGGGGCAGAAGAGACCCAGTACTTC
once	TRBV6-1	TRBJ2-7	TRBD2	CASSGVAGGLSYEQYF	TGTGCCAGCAGTGGAGTCGCGGGGGGCCTCTCCTACGAGCAGTACTTC
.	TRBV5-5	TRBJ1-4	.	CASSLPGVDEKLFF	TGTGCCAGCAGCTTGCCAGGGGTTGATGAAAAACTGTTTTTT
.	TRBV19	TRBJ2-5	.	CASSRQARETQYF	TGTGCCAGTAGTCGACAGGCACGGGAGACCCAGTACTTC
.	TRBV28	TRBJ1-2	.	CASSLWGGLGYTF	TGTGCCAGCAGTTTATGGGGGGGTCTAGGCTACACCTTC
.	TRBV5-1	TRBJ1-1	.	CASSFGDKVTEAFF	TGCGCCAGCAGCTTTGGGGACAAGGTCACTGAAGCTTTCTTT
.	TRBV5-6	TRBJ2-1	TRBD2	CASSAPGLAGGPYNEQFF	TGTGCCAGCAGCGCCCCGGGACTAGCGGGGGGGCCCTACAATGAGCAGTTCTTC
.	TRBV5-4	TRBJ1-3	TRBD1	CASTRGPAGGTSGNTIYF	TGTGCCAGCACCAGAGGACCGGCAGGGGGGACCTCTGGAAACACCATATATTTT
.	TRBV18	TRBJ1-1	TRBD1	CASSPDRVITEAFF	TGTGCCAGCTCACCTGACAGGGTAATAACGGAAGCTTTCTTT
once	TRBV7-2	TRBJ1-2	.	CASSLRGASYGYTF	TGTGCCAGCAGCTTACGGGGGGCTAGTTATGGCTACACCTTC
.	TRBV15	TRBJ2-2	TRBD1	CATSTPRETGVTGELFF	TGTGCCACCAGCACCCCCCGGGAGACAGGGGTCACCGGGGAGCTGTTTTTT
.	TRBV5-1	TRBJ2-1	TRBD2	CASSLGGTSGGVNSYNEQFF	TGCGCCAGCAGCTTGGGTGGGACTAGCGGGGGGGTTAACTCCTACAATGAGCAGTTCTTC
once	TRBV4-1	TRBJ1-1	TRBD1	CASSHHGQGRTEAFF	TGCGCCAGCAGCCATCATGGACAGGGAAGAACTGAAGCTTTCTTT
.	TRBV14	TRBJ1-3	.	CASSRTFYTIYF	TGTGCCAGCAGCCGAACTTTCTACACCATATATTTT
.	TRBV19	TRBJ2-2	TRBD2	CASSIGLAGAYTGELFF	TGTGCCAGTAGTATAGGACTAGCGGGGGCCTACACCGGGGAGCTGTTTTTT
once	TRBV7-6	TRBJ1-5	.	CASSLKTGSNQPQHF	TGTGCCAGCAGCTTAAAAACAGGGAGCAATCAGCCCCAGCATTTT